This TCR beta chain is drawn from a study of blood T cell repertoires in COVID-19. Study summary: Researchers got acute and convalescent COVID-19 samples from the United States, Italy and Spain. T cells, B-cell-depleted T cells, or PBMCs supplied cDNA or gDNA.

Source study methods: Nucleated cell counts were estimated from reference gene primer amplification. Using immunoSEQ multiplex PCR, the repertoire was profiled, and TCRdb retains in-frame clones only, with some absent. From that table come the V and J calls and clone size; the DNA was used to work out D and trimming. Of 150,000 to 180,000 clones listed, around 85% are singletons. This CDR3 has 15 amino acids. Germline CDR1 reads GTSNPN; CDR2 reads SVGIG (reference sequence). V lost 0 bases to trimming and J lost 7 bases; unmatched junction nucleotides: 4. Specimen: peripheral blood. The origin of this receptor is a woman aged 60-75 years with acute or convalescent COVID-19. The chain uses TRBV30 and TRBJ2-4; 12 nucleotides agree with TRBD1. The CDR3 DNA reads as TGTGCCTGGAGTGTAGGGACAGGGGGCCTGAACATTCAGTACTTC. Amino acids: CAWSVGTGGLNIQYF.